The rows below give T cell receptor beta chains drawn from one sample of a study of blood T cell repertoires in COVID-19. Here immunoSEQ multiplex PCR was the method, and the copy in TCRdb shows in-frame clones only, minus some. The table has around 260,000 clones, roughly 86% seen once. The sample was peripheral blood. These receptors all come from a woman aged 55-69 years with COVID-19, enrolled during active disease. CDR3s include the opening cysteine and the closing phenylalanine or tryptophan. A D gene is named only where the DNA matches it firmly. A clone size is listed for some rows: how often the clone was seen (once, few, many), or a class if it is expanded.

d_call: -
clone_size: -
j_call: TRBJ1-2
v_call: TRBV28
cdr3_nt: TGTGCCAGCAGTCCAACATTGAACTATGGCTACACCTTC
cdr3_aa: CASSPTLNYGYTF

d_call: -
clone_size: -
j_call: TRBJ1-3
v_call: TRBV7-8
cdr3_nt: TGTGCCAGCAGCTTACTGTACTCTGGAAACACCATATATTTT
cdr3_aa: CASSLLYSGNTIYF

d_call: -
clone_size: -
j_call: TRBJ1-5
v_call: TRBV28
cdr3_nt: TGTGCCAGCCACTGGGGGGATCAGCCCCAGCATTTT
cdr3_aa: CASHWGDQPQHF

d_call: -
clone_size: -
j_call: TRBJ1-5
v_call: TRBV9
cdr3_nt: TGTGCCAGCAGCGTAGGGTCAGGGTATAGCCAGCCCCAGCATTTT
cdr3_aa: CASSVGSGYSQPQHF

d_call: -
clone_size: -
j_call: TRBJ1-4
v_call: TRBV2
cdr3_nt: TGTGCCAGCAAGGCGGGAACTAATGAAAAACTGTTTTTT
cdr3_aa: CASKAGTNEKLFF

d_call: -
clone_size: -
j_call: TRBJ2-1
v_call: TRBV12-3/TRBV12-4
cdr3_nt: TGTGCCAGCGGAGTCGGGATGTACAATGAGCAGTTCTTC
cdr3_aa: CASGVGMYNEQFF

d_call: -
clone_size: once
j_call: TRBJ1-1
v_call: TRBV9
cdr3_nt: TGTGCCAGCAGCGTAGTTTCAGGGGCCGACACTGAAGCTTTCTTT
cdr3_aa: CASSVVSGADTEAFF

d_call: -
clone_size: once
j_call: TRBJ1-1
v_call: TRBV6-2/TRBV6-3
cdr3_nt: TGTGCCAGCAGTTCTAAACTCAACCTGGGCAACACTGAAGCTTTCTTT
cdr3_aa: CASSSKLNLGNTEAFF

d_call: -
clone_size: once
j_call: TRBJ2-3
v_call: TRBV7-3
cdr3_nt: TGTGCCAGCAGCCCCGACAGAGGTCTGGCCCTTCGTTTT
cdr3_aa: CASSPDRGLALRF

d_call: -
clone_size: -
j_call: TRBJ2-1
v_call: TRBV27
cdr3_nt: TGTGCCAGCAGTTTAGCGGGAACGAGGATTGAGCAGTTCTTC
cdr3_aa: CASSLAGTRIEQFF

d_call: -
clone_size: -
j_call: TRBJ2-4
v_call: TRBV30
cdr3_nt: TGTGCCTGTTTACCCGGGGTCGAGAGCAAAAACATTCAGTACTTC
cdr3_aa: CACLPGVESKNIQYF

d_call: -
clone_size: few
j_call: TRBJ2-7
v_call: TRBV5-5
cdr3_nt: TGTGCCAGCAGCTTGTCATCCAAAGCGGGCTACGAGCAGTACTTC
cdr3_aa: CASSLSSKAGYEQYF

d_call: -
clone_size: -
j_call: TRBJ2-2
v_call: TRBV5-1
cdr3_nt: TGCGCCAGCAGCTCGGAGGGCCCCACGAACACCGGGGAGCTGTTTTTT
cdr3_aa: CASSSEGPTNTGELFF

d_call: -
clone_size: -
j_call: TRBJ1-5
v_call: TRBV28
cdr3_nt: TGTGCCAGCAGTTTATCAAGCAGGGGTAGCAATCAGCCCCAGCATTTT
cdr3_aa: CASSLSSRGSNQPQHF

d_call: TRBD2
clone_size: -
j_call: TRBJ2-1
v_call: TRBV18
cdr3_nt: TGTGCCAGCTCACCACCTACTAGCGGGAGTGGGAATGAGCAGTTCTTC
cdr3_aa: CASSPPTSGSGNEQFF

d_call: TRBD2
clone_size: -
j_call: TRBJ2-7
v_call: TRBV13
cdr3_nt: TGTGCCAGCAGTACCACGGCGGGGGGGCACTACGAGCAGTACTTC
cdr3_aa: CASSTTAGGHYEQYF

d_call: -
clone_size: -
j_call: TRBJ2-2
v_call: TRBV5-1
cdr3_nt: TGCGCCAGCAGCTTGGAAGCGGGGAACACCGGGGAGCTGTTTTTT
cdr3_aa: CASSLEAGNTGELFF

d_call: -
clone_size: -
j_call: TRBJ1-5
v_call: TRBV19
cdr3_nt: TGTGCCAGTAGTATAGACAGGGGCAATCAGCCCCAGCATTTT
cdr3_aa: CASSIDRGNQPQHF

d_call: TRBD2
clone_size: -
j_call: TRBJ2-1
v_call: TRBV7-2
cdr3_nt: TGTGCCAGCAGCTTAGCTAGCGGGAGAAATGAGCAGTTCTTC
cdr3_aa: CASSLASGRNEQFF

d_call: -
clone_size: -
j_call: TRBJ1-5
v_call: TRBV28
cdr3_nt: TGTGCCAGCAGTTTGACCGACAGTTCTAATCAGCCCCAGCATTTT
cdr3_aa: CASSLTDSSNQPQHF

d_call: TRBD2
clone_size: -
j_call: TRBJ2-7
v_call: TRBV27
cdr3_nt: TGTGCCAGCAGTTTATGGGGGAGGGCCTACGAGCAGTACTTC
cdr3_aa: CASSLWGRAYEQYF

d_call: TRBD2
clone_size: -
j_call: TRBJ2-1
v_call: TRBV20-1
cdr3_nt: TGCAGTGCTAGAGATATAAGCGGGAGATTCTTC
cdr3_aa: CSARDISGRFF

d_call: TRBD1
clone_size: -
j_call: TRBJ1-4
v_call: TRBV7-9
cdr3_nt: TGTGCCAGCAGACCCAACAGGGGGATCGAAAAACTGTTTTTT
cdr3_aa: CASRPNRGIEKLFF

d_call: -
clone_size: -
j_call: TRBJ2-1
v_call: TRBV19
cdr3_nt: TGTGCCAGTAGTATAGGGGGGGGGCTTGACAATGAGCAGTTCTTC
cdr3_aa: CASSIGGGLDNEQFF

d_call: -
clone_size: -
j_call: TRBJ1-3
v_call: TRBV3-1/TRBV3-2
cdr3_nt: TGTGCCAGCAGCCCTGGGAGGGGAAACACCATATATTTT
cdr3_aa: CASSPGRGNTIYF

d_call: -
clone_size: -
j_call: TRBJ1-5
v_call: TRBV2
cdr3_nt: TGTGCCAGCAGTGAGGGCGGGGGGCGAAGCAATCAGCCCCAGCATTTT
cdr3_aa: CASSEGGGRSNQPQHF

d_call: -
clone_size: -
j_call: TRBJ2-2
v_call: TRBV27
cdr3_nt: TGTGCCAGCAGACCTACAGGGAACACCGGGGAGCTGTTTTTT
cdr3_aa: CASRPTGNTGELFF

d_call: -
clone_size: -
j_call: TRBJ1-5
v_call: TRBV29-1
cdr3_nt: TGCAGCGTTGCCCAGGGGTTCGATCAGCCCCAGCATTTT
cdr3_aa: CSVAQGFDQPQHF

d_call: TRBD2
clone_size: -
j_call: TRBJ2-2
v_call: TRBV9
cdr3_nt: TGTGCCAGCAGCACCAGGACTAGCCCAACCGGGGAGCTGTTTTTT
cdr3_aa: CASSTRTSPTGELFF

d_call: TRBD2
clone_size: -
j_call: TRBJ2-5
v_call: TRBV18
cdr3_nt: TGTGCCAGCTCACCCTATTCCGGGACTAAGGAGACCCAGTACTTC
cdr3_aa: CASSPYSGTKETQYF

d_call: TRBD2
clone_size: once
j_call: TRBJ2-3
v_call: TRBV18
cdr3_nt: TGTGCCAGCTCACCACCGGTAACTAGCGGGAGAACAGATACGCAGTATTTT
cdr3_aa: CASSPPVTSGRTDTQYF

d_call: -
clone_size: -
j_call: TRBJ1-5
v_call: TRBV3-1/TRBV3-2
cdr3_nt: TGTGCCAGCAGCCAAGATACCTCGAGGCAGCCCCAGCATTTT
cdr3_aa: CASSQDTSRQPQHF

d_call: -
clone_size: -
j_call: TRBJ1-6
v_call: TRBV5-1
cdr3_nt: TGCGCCAGCAGCCCGACGGCAGGGAGGGCCTATAATTCACCCCTCCACTTT
cdr3_aa: CASSPTAGRAYNSPLHF

d_call: -
clone_size: few
j_call: TRBJ1-1
v_call: TRBV7-3
cdr3_nt: TGTGCCAGCAGCTTAAACCCCCCGGGGGTAAGCACTGAAGCTTTCTTT
cdr3_aa: CASSLNPPGVSTEAFF

d_call: TRBD2
clone_size: few
j_call: TRBJ2-2
v_call: TRBV5-4
cdr3_nt: TGTGCCAGCAGCCCGGGACTAGCGGGAAGGGTCGGGGAGCTGTTTTTT
cdr3_aa: CASSPGLAGRVGELFF

d_call: TRBD1
clone_size: -
j_call: TRBJ2-4
v_call: TRBV9
cdr3_nt: TGTGCCAGCAGCGGACACAGGGGGTTCAAAAACATTCAGTACTTC
cdr3_aa: CASSGHRGFKNIQYF

d_call: -
clone_size: once
j_call: TRBJ2-3
v_call: TRBV7-7
cdr3_nt: TGTGCCAGCAGCGAACGGGAGACAGATACGCAGTATTTT
cdr3_aa: CASSERETDTQYF

d_call: -
clone_size: -
j_call: TRBJ2-6
v_call: TRBV21-1
cdr3_nt: TGTGCCAGCAGCAAAGGGGGGACTAGCGCCTCTGGGGCCAACGTCCTGACTTTC
cdr3_aa: CASSKGGTSASGANVLTF